The rows below give T cell receptor beta chains drawn from one sample of a study of blood T cell repertoires in COVID-19. Libraries were prepared by immunoSEQ multiplex PCR; TCRdb keeps only in-frame clonotypes and omits some of them. The data show 210,000 or so clones, 78% seen once. The material sequenced was peripheral blood. The source is a woman aged 80 or over with active or convalescent COVID-19. Each CDR3 is given with its conserved first and last residue. Each record gives: CDR3 DNA, CDR3 protein, J gene, V gene, clone size, D gene. A D gene is named only where the DNA matches it firmly. Rows may omit the clone size; those that give it use once, few, many or a size class.

CDR3nt: TGTGCCAGTAGCGTACGGGTCCTTAATGAAAAACTGTTTTTT
CDR3aa: CASSVRVLNEKLFF
j_gene: TRBJ1-4
v_gene: TRBV19
abundance: NA
d_gene: NA

CDR3nt: TGTGCCAGCAGACCCGATTCTAGCGGGGGGGGCACAGATACGCAGTATTTT
CDR3aa: CASRPDSSGGGTDTQYF
j_gene: TRBJ2-3
v_gene: TRBV28
abundance: NA
d_gene: TRBD2

CDR3nt: TGTGCCAGCAGCTTTAGGGACAGGGTGGTCTATGGCTACACCTTC
CDR3aa: CASSFRDRVVYGYTF
j_gene: TRBJ1-2
v_gene: TRBV9
abundance: NA
d_gene: TRBD1

CDR3nt: TGTGCCAGCAGCTTTTGGACTAGCGGAGTCGGGGATACGCAGTATTTT
CDR3aa: CASSFWTSGVGDTQYF
j_gene: TRBJ2-3
v_gene: TRBV7-8
abundance: NA
d_gene: TRBD2

CDR3nt: TGTGCCAGCAGCACCTCGGTTCAGCAGTTCTTC
CDR3aa: CASSTSVQQFF
j_gene: TRBJ2-1
v_gene: TRBV13
abundance: NA
d_gene: NA

CDR3nt: TGTGCCAGCAGTTCAAACAGTTACACTGAAGCTTTCTTT
CDR3aa: CASSSNSYTEAFF
j_gene: TRBJ1-1
v_gene: TRBV6-2/TRBV6-3
abundance: NA
d_gene: NA

CDR3nt: TGCGCCAGCAGCCGTCGGGACAGAGATGAAAAACTGTTTTTT
CDR3aa: CASSRRDRDEKLFF
j_gene: TRBJ1-4
v_gene: TRBV4-3
abundance: NA
d_gene: TRBD1

CDR3nt: TGTGCCTGGAGTGTCAGGGGAGCGGAAAAACTGTTTTTT
CDR3aa: CAWSVRGAEKLFF
j_gene: TRBJ1-4
v_gene: TRBV30
abundance: NA
d_gene: NA

CDR3nt: TGTGCCTGGAGTGTAAGACAGACTGAAGCTTTCTTT
CDR3aa: CAWSVRQTEAFF
j_gene: TRBJ1-1
v_gene: TRBV30
abundance: NA
d_gene: NA

CDR3nt: TGCGCCAGCAGCCTACGGACAGGGATGGACACTGAAGCTTTCTTT
CDR3aa: CASSLRTGMDTEAFF
j_gene: TRBJ1-1
v_gene: TRBV5-1
abundance: NA
d_gene: TRBD1

CDR3nt: TGCGCCAGCAGAAGGACAGGGGCGACTAATGAAAAACTGTTTTTT
CDR3aa: CASRRTGATNEKLFF
j_gene: TRBJ1-4
v_gene: TRBV5-1
abundance: NA
d_gene: TRBD1

CDR3nt: TGTGCCAGCAGTCCCCTGGCTGATGATGAAAAACTGTTTTTT
CDR3aa: CASSPLADDEKLFF
j_gene: TRBJ1-4
v_gene: TRBV27
abundance: few
d_gene: NA

CDR3nt: TGTGCCAGCACCCCTCTAGCAGAGAGCACAGATACGCAGTATTTT
CDR3aa: CASTPLAESTDTQYF
j_gene: TRBJ2-3
v_gene: TRBV7-6
abundance: NA
d_gene: NA

CDR3nt: TGTGCCAGCAGCCGCAGGGCAACTAACTATGGCTACACCTTC
CDR3aa: CASSRRATNYGYTF
j_gene: TRBJ1-2
v_gene: TRBV28
abundance: NA
d_gene: NA

CDR3nt: TGTGCCAGCAGTGAGGACAGGGGGGACACTGAAGCTTTCTTT
CDR3aa: CASSEDRGDTEAFF
j_gene: TRBJ1-1
v_gene: TRBV6-1
abundance: NA
d_gene: TRBD1

CDR3nt: TGTGCCAGCAGTTACTCGTCTATACCCCAGCATTTT
CDR3aa: CASSYSSIPQHF
j_gene: TRBJ1-5
v_gene: TRBV6-2/TRBV6-3
abundance: once
d_gene: NA

CDR3nt: TGCGCCAGCAACCTGACAGGATCTGGAAACACCATATATTTT
CDR3aa: CASNLTGSGNTIYF
j_gene: TRBJ1-3
v_gene: TRBV4-1
abundance: NA
d_gene: NA

CDR3nt: TGTGCCAGTAATCGGGGGTTCGGGGCAACTAATGAAAAACTGTTTTTT
CDR3aa: CASNRGFGATNEKLFF
j_gene: TRBJ1-4
v_gene: TRBV19
abundance: NA
d_gene: NA

CDR3nt: TGCGCCAGCGCCTCCGGAAGCGGGGGGCTACACAATGAGCAGTTCTTC
CDR3aa: CASASGSGGLHNEQFF
j_gene: TRBJ2-1
v_gene: TRBV5-1
abundance: NA
d_gene: TRBD2

CDR3nt: TGTGCCAGCAGCTTGGGACAGTTACTAGATACGCAGTATTTT
CDR3aa: CASSLGQLLDTQYF
j_gene: TRBJ2-3
v_gene: TRBV5-5
abundance: NA
d_gene: NA

CDR3nt: TGTGCCAGTAGTACGTACGACAGGGGGAAATCGAATCAGCCCCAGCATTTT
CDR3aa: CASSTYDRGKSNQPQHF
j_gene: TRBJ1-5
v_gene: TRBV19
abundance: NA
d_gene: TRBD1

CDR3nt: TGTGCCAGCAGCCCGAACGACAGGGGAACTGGCTACACCTTC
CDR3aa: CASSPNDRGTGYTF
j_gene: TRBJ1-2
v_gene: TRBV7-9
abundance: few
d_gene: TRBD1

CDR3nt: TGTGCCAGCACTCGCCGGGAGACGAACACTGAAGCTTTCTTT
CDR3aa: CASTRRETNTEAFF
j_gene: TRBJ1-1
v_gene: TRBV5-6
abundance: few
d_gene: NA

CDR3nt: TGTGCCAGCAGCTCCGGAGGGCTTATGAACACTGAAGCTTTCTTT
CDR3aa: CASSSGGLMNTEAFF
j_gene: TRBJ1-1
v_gene: TRBV5-4
abundance: NA
d_gene: NA

CDR3nt: TGTGCCAGCTCATCCACCTACGAGCAGTACTTC
CDR3aa: CASSSTYEQYF
j_gene: TRBJ2-7
v_gene: TRBV2
abundance: many
d_gene: NA

CDR3nt: TGTGCCAGCAGCCTTGGACTAGCCCCCGGGGAGACCCAGTACTTC
CDR3aa: CASSLGLAPGETQYF
j_gene: TRBJ2-5
v_gene: TRBV4-2
abundance: NA
d_gene: TRBD2

CDR3nt: TGTGCCAGCAGTGGCCAGGCTTTGAACACTGAAGCTTTCTTT
CDR3aa: CASSGQALNTEAFF
j_gene: TRBJ1-1
v_gene: TRBV2
abundance: NA
d_gene: NA

CDR3nt: TGTGCCACCAGCAGTAGCAGGGGCAGAGAGACCCAGTACTTC
CDR3aa: CATSSSRGRETQYF
j_gene: TRBJ2-5
v_gene: TRBV15
abundance: NA
d_gene: NA